Listed below are T cell receptor beta chains from one sample, sequenced in a study of beta chain features in type 1 diabetes. Clones were read by immunoSEQ multiplex PCR, and TCRdb kept only the in-frame ones, dropping some. The sample lists about 930,000 clones; about a sixth were seen once. Sequencing was carried out using naive CD4+ T cells from blood. These receptors originate from a woman younger than 35 in good health. The CDR3 runs from the conserved cysteine through the conserved F or W. D genes are given only for firm matches. The size entry is marked missing in some rows and otherwise reads once, few, many or a size class.

clone size,V gene,J gene,D gene,CDR3 DNA,CDR3 protein
.,TRBV4-2,TRBJ2-1,TRBD2,TGTGCCAGCAGCTCGGAACAGCGGGAGGGCCCTATTTACAATGAGCAGTTCTTC,CASSSEQREGPIYNEQFF
.,TRBV19,TRBJ1-4,.,TGTGCCAGTAGAGCGACCTTTGGGCATGAAAAACTGTTTTTT,CASRATFGHEKLFF
.,TRBV7-3,TRBJ1-5,.,TGTGCCAGCAGCTTGGTCTCAGGAGATCAGCCCCAGCATTTT,CASSLVSGDQPQHF
.,TRBV4-3,TRBJ2-3,TRBD2,TGCGCCAGCAGCCAACGAACGGGACTAGCGGGAGGGCAAGCAGATACGCAGTATTTT,CASSQRTGLAGGQADTQYF
few,TRBV7-9,TRBJ2-2,.,TGTGCCAGCAGCCTACAGGGAGCGAACACCGGGGAGCTGTTTTTT,CASSLQGANTGELFF
.,TRBV7-2,TRBJ2-1,.,TGTGCCAGCAGCTTAGTCGTACTCTACTACAATGAGCAGTTCTTC,CASSLVVLYYNEQFF
few,TRBV11-3,TRBJ2-1,TRBD2,TGTGCCAGCAGCCTAGGGGCTAGCGGGAGGGCTTCGTACAATGAGCAGTTCTTC,CASSLGASGRASYNEQFF
few,TRBV7-2,TRBJ2-7,.,TGTGCCAGCAGCCCGGGGACCCGCCGCGGGGAGCAGTACTTC,CASSPGTRRGEQYF
.,TRBV7-2,TRBJ2-1,TRBD2,TGTGCCAGCAGCTTAGATCCTAGCGGGAGGGCCAGAAATGAGCAGTTCTTC,CASSLDPSGRARNEQFF
.,TRBV18,TRBJ2-3,.,TGTGCCAGCTCACCACCCGGGACAGATACGCAGTATTTT,CASSPPGTDTQYF
.,TRBV20-1,TRBJ2-7,.,TGCAGTGTTCGGGAGTTCTACGAGCAGTACTTC,CSVREFYEQYF
few,TRBV4-2,TRBJ2-7,.,TGTGCCAGCAGCCAAGTTCCCCCCTACGAGCAGTACTTC,CASSQVPPYEQYF
.,TRBV5-1,TRBJ2-7,TRBD2,TGCGCCAGCAGCCTAGCGGGAGGGGTCTCCGAGCAGTACTTC,CASSLAGGVSEQYF
.,TRBV28,TRBJ2-1,.,TGTGCCAGCAAATTCCTCCCGGGACTGCGGGCCAATGAGCAGTTCTTC,CASKFLPGLRANEQFF
.,TRBV6-5,TRBJ1-1,.,TGTGCCAGCATCGGAGACTACACTGAAGCTTTCTTT,CASIGDYTEAFF
few,TRBV7-9,TRBJ1-4,.,TGTGCCAGCAGCACAGTGGGGGCCACTAATGAAAAACTGTTTTTT,CASSTVGATNEKLFF
few,TRBV14,TRBJ2-3,TRBD1,TGTGCCAGCAGCGATAACAGGGGGGAGACAGATACGCAGTATTTT,CASSDNRGETDTQYF
many,TRBV21-1,TRBJ2-5,.,TGTGCCAGCAGCATTTTCCGGCCTTCCCAAGAGACCCAGTACTTC,CASSIFRPSQETQYF
.,TRBV11-2,TRBJ2-5,.,TGTGCCAGCAGCTTGGCCCGGCGAGAGACCCAGTACTTC,CASSLARRETQYF
few,TRBV7-9,TRBJ1-5,.,TGTGCCAGCAGCTTAGAAAGCAATCAGCCCCAGCATTTT,CASSLESNQPQHF
.,TRBV7-2,TRBJ1-2,.,TGTGCCAGCAGCTTAAGAGGGCGTGATGGCTACACCTTC,CASSLRGRDGYTF
.,TRBV7-9,TRBJ1-2,.,TGTGCCATCCACCCCGGTTTGCAGCCGTCCAGACAGGTGGTCGATGGCTACACCTTC,CAIHPGLQPSRQVVDGYTF
.,TRBV27,TRBJ2-7,.,TGTGCCAGCAGTCCGACTAGTTCTTACGAGCAGTACTTC,CASSPTSSYEQYF